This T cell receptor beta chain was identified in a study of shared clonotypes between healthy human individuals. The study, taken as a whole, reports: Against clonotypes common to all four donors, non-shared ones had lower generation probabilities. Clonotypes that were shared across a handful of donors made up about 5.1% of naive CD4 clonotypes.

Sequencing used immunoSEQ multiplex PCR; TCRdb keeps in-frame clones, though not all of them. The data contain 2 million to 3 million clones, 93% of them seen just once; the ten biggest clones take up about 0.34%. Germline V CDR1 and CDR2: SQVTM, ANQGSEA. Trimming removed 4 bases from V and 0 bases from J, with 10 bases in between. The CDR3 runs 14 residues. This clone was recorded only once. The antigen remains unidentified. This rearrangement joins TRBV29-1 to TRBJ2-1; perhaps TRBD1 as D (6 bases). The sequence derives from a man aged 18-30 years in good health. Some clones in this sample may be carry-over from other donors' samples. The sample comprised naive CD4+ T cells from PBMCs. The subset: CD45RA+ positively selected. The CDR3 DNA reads TGCAGCGTTGTAGGCAGGGGCTCCTACAATGAGCAGTTCTTC. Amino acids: CSVVGRGSYNEQFF.